The clone carrying this T cell receptor (beta chain) was detected only once. Assay: immunoSEQ multiplex PCR; the TCRdb copy retains only in-frame clones and omits some. This sample has 310,000 or so clones, with around 90% found just once. This sample was taken from a study of blood T cell repertoires in COVID-19. Study background: T cells, B-cell-depleted T cells, or PBMCs supplied cDNA or gDNA.

Germline assignment: CDR1 LGHNA and CDR2 YNFKEQ. The junction had 9 bases not matched to a gene; V was cut back by 5 bases and J by 0 bases. This CDR3 spans 17 amino acids. Sequenced input: peripheral blood. The TCR originated in a woman between 45 and 65 years old who had recovered from COVID-19. The chain couples TRBV4-2 to TRBJ2-5, with TRBD2 identical over 10 bases. CDR3 amino acids: CASSSRGTSAHQETQYF. CDR3 coding DNA: TGTGCCAGCAGCTCACGGGGGACTAGCGCCCACCAAGAGACCCAGTACTTC.